This T cell receptor beta chain stems from a study of blood T cell repertoires in COVID-19. Study in general: Sites across the United States, Italy and Spain contributed samples from acute and convalescent COVID-19.

Assay: immunoSEQ multiplex PCR; the TCRdb copy retains only in-frame clones and omits some. This table holds about 260,000 clones, 86% found once. The CDR3 is 13 residues long. Germline CDR1 is LGHNA and CDR2 is YNFKEQ. On this clone itself: The junction and the germline gene differ at one end; a read error may be behind it.

Specimen: peripheral blood. The TCR sequence derives from a man between 25 and 39 years old with active or convalescent COVID-19. The chain joins TRBV4-2 to TRBJ2-3; weak D call: TRBD1 (6 bases). CDR3 amino acids: CASSQERTVTQYF. The CDR3 DNA is TGTGCCAGCAGCCAAGAGAGGACAGTTACGCAGTATTTT.